This T cell receptor beta chain was documented in a study of blood T cells in healthy people across ages. The J segment lost 7 bases and the V segment lost 5 bases, leaving 11 bases of the junction unmatched. CDR1 is SGHVS, CDR2 FQNEAQ, per germline. The length of the CDR3 is 15 residues. This clonotype was counted between two and nine times. PCR was performed a second time for about 6 to 12 cycles using a sample-barcoded 5' primer and a J-beta primer mix. MiXCR was run by TCRdb on the 5' RACE reads, yielding one entry per CDR3 protein. The repertoire consists of roughly 800,000 distinct CDR3 sequences, with roughly 25% occurring once and the leading ten covering 8% to 10%. The same sample was also studied in work on T cells of mothers and their children.

Sequencing was performed on blood. This clonotype originated in a boy younger than 18 in good health. The V call is TRBV7-8, the J call TRBJ2-1, with 7 bases identical to TRBD2. The CDR3 spells CASSKLAGDWNEQFF. The CDR3 bases are TGTGCCAGCAGCAAGCTCGCGGGAGACTGGAATGAGCAGTTCTTC.